Below, 23 T cell receptor beta chains from the same sample are listed, as sequenced in a study of somatic mutations in cytotoxic T cells in rheumatoid arthritis. The method was immunoSEQ multiplex PCR; TCRdb's version includes in-frame clones alone and lacks a portion of them. The sample yields 20,000 to 25,000 clones, approximately 80% seen once. The sample comprised CD8+ T cells sorted from blood. The receptors were gathered from an adult with rheumatoid arthritis.

This clone has a handful of counts. The CDR3 DNA reads as TGTGCCAGCAGCCAAGACCAGGGGGCGTATCTGCCCTACACCTTC. This codes for CASSQDQGAYLPYTF. The chain recombines TRBV4-2 with TRBJ1-2; TRBD1 aligns across 8 bases. Germline lookup yields CDR1 LGHNA and CDR2 YNFKEQ. This CDR3 has 15 residues. V gave up 0 bases and J gave up 10 bases; unmatched junction bases: 10.

This clone was observed a handful of times. V gene TRBV19 combines with J gene TRBJ1-1; TRBD1 matches 10 bases. The CDR3 spans 14 residues. Germline-derived CDR1 and CDR2 are LNHDA and SQIVND (reference sequence). Trimming cost V 7 bases and J 1 base; bases outside gene matches: 3. CDR3 amino acids: CASKGTGANTEAFF. In DNA, the CDR3 is TGTGCCAGTAAGGGGACAGGGGCGAACACTGAAGCTTTCTTT.

Concerning this clone itself: A read error may account for a junction end that differs from germline. The chain joins TRBV19 to TRBJ1-5, with a tentative D call TRBD1 (6 bases). The CDR3 length is 19 residues. CDR1 LNHDA and CDR2 SQIVND come from the germline V gene (reference sequence). As DNA, the CDR3 is TGTGCCGGTAGTATAAGTCCCCGGGACACCGTCCCGCTGAATCAGCCCCAGCATTTT. Translating it yields CAGSISPRDTVPLNQPQHF.

The V gene is TRBV27, the J gene TRBJ2-1, with TRBD2 identical over 11 bases. V lost 6 bases, J lost 3 bases, and 7 bases stayed unmatched. The CDR3 covers 16 residues. CDR1 MNHEY and CDR2 SMNVEV come from the germline V gene (reference sequence). CDR3 in amino acids: CASSLAGTSGYNEQFF. CDR3 sequence (DNA): TGTGCCAGCAGCCTCGCCGGGACTAGCGGCTACAATGAGCAGTTCTTC.

In nucleotides, the CDR3 is TGTGCCAGCAGTGAACAGGGCCCCTACGAGCAGTACTTC. It is translated as CASSEQGPYEQYF. The J gene is TRBJ2-7, the V gene TRBV6-1, with D possibly being TRBD1 (5 bases). Germline V gene lookup returns CDR1 MNHNS and CDR2 SASEGT. V was shortened by 2 bases and J by 2 bases, with 7 bases between the two germline ends. The length of the CDR3 is 13 residues.

This clone was counted a few times. This chain uses TRBV19 with TRBJ2-2; D not resolved. The CDR3 contains 14 residues. Germline loops: CDR1 LNHDA, CDR2 SQIVND (reference sequence). Trimming removed 9 bases at V and 2 bases at J, with 13 bases between. CDR3 region: CASAVVLNTGELFF. In DNA form, the CDR3 reads TGTGCCAGCGCAGTAGTCCTTAACACCGGGGAGCTGTTTTTT.

The chain carries TRBV7-9 and TRBJ2-7; 8 positions agree with TRBD2. J was trimmed by 3 bases and V by 2 bases; bases with no gene match: 3. CDR1 is SEHNR and CDR2 is FQNEAQ in the germline V gene (reference sequence). The CDR3 consists of 14 residues. Written as DNA, the CDR3 is TGTGCCAGCAGCTTAAGCGGGAGTATCTACGAGCAGTACTTC. It specifies CASSLSGSIYEQYF.

The CDR3 spells CASAPGPTYEQYF. The CDR3 DNA follows: TGTGCTAGTGCCCCAGGGCCAACCTACGAGCAGTACTTC. The chain links TRBV12-5 to TRBJ2-7; maybe TRBD1 (5 bases). V lost 7 bases to trimming and J lost 2 bases, with 12 bases between them. This CDR3 has 13 residues. Germline CDR1 is LGHNT and CDR2 is FRNRAP.

For this clone: This sample includes further DNA sequences coding for the same CDR3. The chain employs TRBV7-9 and TRBJ2-7; perhaps D is TRBD1 or TRBD2 (6 bases each). The V end lost 5 bases, the J end lost 4 bases, and 12 bases lay between the germline ends. CDR1 is SEHNR, CDR2 FQNEAQ, per germline (reference sequence). This CDR3 is 13 amino acids long. DNA of the CDR3: TGTGCCAGCAGCCCCGGGGGCTCGTACGAGCAGTACTTC. This sequence encodes CASSPGGSYEQYF.

This chain links TRBV4-2 with TRBJ2-1; 9 bases agree with TRBD2. V lost 3 bases, J lost 0 bases, and 6 bases stayed unmatched. CDR1 is LGHNA and CDR2 is YNFKEQ in the germline V gene. The CDR3 is 17 residues long. In nucleotides, the CDR3 is TGTGCCAGCAGCCAGAATCTAGCGGGGAGCTCCTACAATGAGCAGTTCTTC. This encodes CASSQNLAGSSYNEQFF.

The chain recombines TRBV6-6 with TRBJ2-7; tentatively, D is TRBD1 (6 bases). This CDR3 spans 15 amino acids. CDR1 and CDR2 (germline): MNHNY, SVGAGI (reference sequence). V lost 2 bases and J lost 6, with 17 bases in between. CDR3 amino acids: CASSYNHAGEGEQYF. CDR3 nucleotides: TGTGCCAGCAGTTACAATCACGCAGGGGAAGGCGAGCAGTACTTC.

This clone has just one count. The V gene is TRBV5-4, the J gene TRBJ2-1; perhaps TRBD2 as D (6 bases). CDR1 SGHNT and CDR2 YYREEE come from the germline V gene (reference sequence). This CDR3 is 17 amino acids long. V lost 5 bases and J lost 0, with 18 bases in between. CDR3 amino acids: CASSPPGLQSSYNEQFF. The DNA of the CDR3 is TGTGCCAGCAGTCCGCCGGGACTCCAGAGCTCCTACAATGAGCAGTTCTTC.

The chain employs TRBV7-6 and TRBJ2-2; TRBD2 might be the D (6 bases). This CDR3 comprises 18 residues. Germline CDR1 and CDR2: SGHVS and FNYEAQ. V lost 5 bases and J lost 4, with 23 bases in between. CDR3 coding DNA: TGTGCCAGCAGCCCGAATCCCGATGGGGGAGGCGTCACCGGGGAGCTGTTTTTT. This sequence encodes CASSPNPDGGGVTGELFF.

Only a few counts were recorded for this clone. V usage is TRBV7-9 and J usage is TRBJ2-7; 9 bases map to TRBD1. V lost 5 bases to trimming and J lost 3 bases; unmatched junction nucleotides: 11. Germline V gene sequence: CDR1 SEHNR, CDR2 FQNEAQ (reference sequence). This CDR3 comprises 16 residues. CDR3 loop: CASSGTDRGYYYEQYF. Written as DNA, the CDR3 is TGTGCCAGCAGCGGTACTGACAGGGGGTACTACTACGAGCAGTACTTC.

CDR3 protein: CASSIGPIGTGGNQPQHF. CDR3 nucleotides: TGTGCCAGTAGTATTGGCCCTATCGGGACAGGGGGCAATCAGCCCCAGCATTTT. The rearrangement joins TRBV19 to TRBJ1-5; 10 bases line up with TRBD1. The CDR3 sequence is 18 residues long. Germline CDR1 is LNHDA and CDR2 is SQIVND (reference sequence). V lost 3 bases to trimming and J lost 2 bases; unmatched junction nucleotides: 10.

This clone was detected a few times. The CDR3 bases are TGTGCCAGCAGTTGGGGGGGGGCATCAGAAGCTTTCTTT. Residues: CASSWGGASEAFF. The chain is built from TRBV6-5 and TRBJ1-1, with D maybe TRBD1 (6 bases). V shed 4 bases and J shed 8 bases, with 14 bases lying between them. This CDR3 is built from 13 residues. Germline V gives CDR1 MNHEY, CDR2 SVGAGI.

The chain has TRBV4-1 and TRBJ1-4; D is unresolved. This CDR3 comprises 13 residues. Germline assignment: CDR1 MGHRA and CDR2 YSYEKL. Between the trimmed V and J ends, which lost 5 bases and 0 bases, there was a span of 4 bases. The CDR3 DNA is TGCGCCAGCAGCACGGCAACTAATGAAAAACTGTTTTTT. Its translation: CASSTATNEKLFF.

The chain has TRBV27 and TRBJ2-2; D is undetermined. The CDR3 loop spans 16 amino acids. Trimming stripped 1 base from V and 0 bases from J, with 9 bases between. Germline V gene sequence: CDR1 MNHEY, CDR2 SMNVEV (reference sequence). CDR3 in amino acids: CASSLLTFANTGELFF. The CDR3 DNA follows: TGTGCCAGCAGTTTATTGACGTTCGCGAACACCGGGGAGCTGTTTTTT.

The chain is built from TRBV6-5 and TRBJ1-2; possible D gene TRBD1, 5 bases. The germline CDR1 and CDR2 sequences are MNHEY and SVGAGI. CDR3 length: 16 amino acids. Trimming removed 4 bases at V and 1 base at J, with 16 bases between. CDR3 coding DNA: TGTGCCAGCAGTTCCGCCGCGGGACTATATAACTATGGCTACACCTTC. Encoded protein: CASSSAAGLYNYGYTF.

The chain combines TRBV5-6 with TRBJ2-1, with D tentatively TRBD1 or TRBD2 (6 bases each). The V end lost 4 bases, the J end lost 9 bases, and 17 bases lay between the germline ends. Germline values: CDR1 SGHDT, CDR2 YYEEEE. This CDR3 has 14 residues. This CDR3 is CASSPGGGSVEQFF. In DNA, the CDR3 is TGTGCCAGCAGCCCCGGAGGGGGGAGCGTTGAGCAGTTCTTC.

The V and J genes are TRBV7-9 and TRBJ2-1; TRBD2 agrees at 7 bases. The V segment lost 6 bases and the J segment 0 bases; nucleotides outside the gene matches: 8. The CDR3 covers 16 residues. The germline V gene has CDR1 SEHNR and CDR2 FQNEAQ (reference sequence). CDR3 sequence (DNA): TGTGCCAGCAGGGCAACTAGCGCGAGCTCCTACAATGAGCAGTTCTTC. This gives the protein CASRATSASSYNEQFF.

V usage is TRBV19 and J usage is TRBJ1-2, with unresolved D. CDR1 LNHDA and CDR2 SQIVND come from the germline V gene (reference sequence). Trimming took off 1 base at V and 5 bases at J, with 8 bases between the two ends. This CDR3 contains 13 residues. The CDR3 sequence: CASSIGPSYGYTF. CDR3 nucleotides: TGTGCCAGTAGTATAGGGCCATCATATGGCTACACCTTC.

The chain is built from TRBV4-3 and TRBJ1-4; unclear D gene. The CDR3 totals 15 residues. Between the trimmed V and J ends, which lost 0 bases and 5 bases, there was a span of 10 bases. Germline CDR1 is LGHNA and CDR2 is YSLEER. The chain's CDR3 is CASSQDTGTNEKLFF. For the CDR3, the DNA is TGCGCCAGCAGCCAAGATACCGGCACCAATGAAAAACTGTTTTTT.